A single sample gave rise to the 32 T cell receptor beta chains below, sequenced in a study of cytomegalovirus exposure and HLA in healthy donors. With 60 Vbeta and 13 Jbeta primers, the PCR was carried out. Repertoires were generated with immunoSEQ multiplex PCR, while TCRdb's copy carries only in-frame clones and drops some. Of tens of thousands of clones in the sample, roughly 80% were seen once. Sequenced: PBMCs. The receptors originated from a middle-aged man in good health and CMV-seropositive.

This clone came up a few times. This chain uses TRBV5-1 with TRBJ2-7; 9 bases agree with TRBD2. CDR1 is SGHRS, CDR2 YFSETQ, per germline. With V trimmed by 0 bases and J by 6 bases, 16 bases remained unmatched. The CDR3 loop spans 18 amino acids. The CDR3 here is CASSLGVEAGTSFSEQYF. The CDR3 DNA follows: TGCGCCAGCAGCTTGGGAGTCGAGGCCGGGACTAGCTTCTCCGAGCAGTACTTC.

V gene TRBV7-9 combines with J gene TRBJ2-7; 10 nucleotides match TRBD2. The junction had 12 bases not matched to a gene; V was cut back by 2 bases and J by 5 bases. Per germline, CDR1 SEHNR and CDR2 FQNEAQ (reference sequence). The CDR3 sequence is 17 residues long. CDR3 loop: CASSLSLAGLASDEQYF. As DNA, the CDR3 is TGTGCCAGCAGCTTATCCTTAGCGGGACTAGCGTCTGACGAGCAGTACTTC.

V usage is TRBV7-2 and J usage is TRBJ2-2; possibly TRBD2 for D (7 bases). Deletions cut 7 bases from V and 7 bases from J, with 25 bases between. CDR1 and CDR2 (germline): SGHTA, FQGNSA. CDR3 length: 17 residues. CDR3 region: CASTLSWGGGGRGELFF. The CDR3 DNA sequence: TGTGCCAGCACCCTAAGCTGGGGAGGGGGTGGGCGCGGGGAGCTGTTTTTT.

This clone was observed once. J is TRBJ1-2 and V is TRBV7-9; 8 nucleotides line up with TRBD1. Trimming removed 5 bases from V and 2 bases from J; junction bases left unmatched: 13. CDR3 length equals 17 residues. Germline V gives CDR1 SEHNR, CDR2 FQNEAQ (reference sequence). In DNA form, the CDR3 reads TGTGCCAGCAGCCCCTGGACAGGGACCAACTCCAACTATGGCTACACCTTC. Translating it yields CASSPWTGTNSNYGYTF.

The rearrangement joins TRBV2 to TRBJ2-5, with 8 nucleotides matching TRBD1. Germline V gene lookup returns CDR1 SNHLY and CDR2 FYNNEI. J gave up 5 bases and V 3 bases, and 8 bases lay outside the gene matches. The CDR3 has 15 amino acids. The DNA of the CDR3 is TGTGCCAGCAGTGAGGAACAGGGGGTGGGGGAGACCCAGTACTTC. Translation gives CASSEEQGVGETQYF. Based on the CDR3 plus reference TRBV2 and TRBJ2-5, the full variable domain is EPEVTQTPSHQVTQMGQEVILRCVPISNHLYFYWYRQILGQKVEFLVSFYNNEISEKSEIFDDQFSVERPDGSNFTLKIRSTKLEDSAMYFCASSEEQGVGETQYFGPGTRLLVL.

The rearrangement uses TRBV19 and TRBJ1-2, with D possibly being TRBD1 (5 bases). CDR3 length: 15 residues. Trimming removed 3 bases at V and 4 bases at J, with 15 bases between. The germline V gene has CDR1 LNHDA and CDR2 SQIVND (reference sequence). CDR3 loop: CASSIRTRTLYGYTF. The CDR3 nucleotides are TGTGCCAGTAGTATCCGGACAAGAACCCTCTATGGCTACACCTTC.

CDR3 coding DNA: TGTGCCAGCAGCGTTACTAGCGGGAGGAGCAACGAGCAGTACTTC. Residues: CASSVTSGRSNEQYF. The chain links TRBV6-4 to TRBJ2-7; 12 bases fit TRBD2. Germline assignment: CDR1 MRHNA and CDR2 SNTAGT. The length of the CDR3 is 15 residues. After removal of 6 bases from V and 5 bases from J, the junction contained 8 bases not matched to a gene.

As to this clone: Mismatch with germline at one junction end may stem from a read error. V gene TRBV7-9 combines with J gene TRBJ2-7, with TRBD1 matching 8 bases. The CDR3 is 11 amino acids. CDR1 is SEHNR, CDR2 FQNEAQ, per germline (reference sequence). As DNA, the CDR3 is TGTTCCAGCAGCACGGGACAGGCGGTATACTTC. This gives the protein CSSSTGQAVYF.

This clone was counted a few times. The chain couples TRBV6-6 to TRBJ1-5; no clear D gene. The germline CDR1 and CDR2 sequences are MNHNY and SVGAGI (reference sequence). CDR3 length: 11 residues. V was trimmed by 6 bases and J by 7 bases, leaving 7 bases between them. In DNA, the CDR3 is TGTGCCAGCAGAAGGGAGCAGCCCCAGCATTTT. Encoded protein: CASRREQPQHF.

The chain is built from TRBV15 and TRBJ2-7; TRBD1 is a possible D gene (6 bases). The germline V gene has CDR1 LNHNV and CDR2 YYDKDF (reference sequence). V gave up 9 bases and J gave up 4 bases, with 19 bases separating them. This CDR3 is 14 amino acids long. The CDR3 coding sequence is TGTGCCACGGCTCCGGACAGACTTTTATACGAGCAGTACTTC. Its translation: CATAPDRLLYEQYF.

This rearrangement joins TRBV19 to TRBJ1-3; unclear D gene. The CDR3 contains 15 residues. From germline, CDR1 is LNHDA and CDR2 SQIVND (reference sequence). Trimming stripped 6 bases from V and 0 bases from J, with 12 bases between. CDR3 DNA: TGTGCCAGTAGGACGGGAAGGAACTCTGGAAACACCATATATTTT. This translates into CASRTGRNSGNTIYF.

The CDR3 sequence is CASSLGGVRSNEQFF. CDR3 nucleotide sequence: TGTGCCAGCAGCTTAGGGGGAGTGCGCTCGAATGAGCAGTTCTTC. This chain connects TRBV11-2 to TRBJ2-1; perhaps TRBD2 as D (5 bases). The CDR3 consists of 15 residues. Germline lookup yields CDR1 SGHAT and CDR2 FQNNGV. The V and J ends lost 1 base and 7 bases respectively, with 14 bases between them.

J is TRBJ2-5 and V is TRBV4-3; D is uncertain. The germline gives CDR1 LGHNA, CDR2 YSLEER. Deletions cut 0 bases from V and 5 bases from J, with 7 bases between. This CDR3 has 13 residues. The chain's CDR3 is CASSQDVGETQYF. CDR3 sequence (DNA): TGCGCCAGCAGCCAAGATGTCGGGGAGACCCAGTACTTC.

The rearrangement links TRBV5-4 to TRBJ1-6; 9 bases agree with TRBD1. Trimming took 5 bases from V and 8 from J; bases not matched to a gene: 11. This CDR3 is 16 amino acids long. Germline assignment: CDR1 SGHNT and CDR2 YYREEE (reference sequence). The CDR3 loop reads CASSRATGQGYSPLHF. DNA of the CDR3: TGTGCCAGCAGTAGAGCCACGGGACAGGGTTATTCACCCCTCCACTTT.

The chain is built from TRBV7-9 and TRBJ2-7; D not certain. Trimming stripped 2 bases from V and 3 bases from J, with 5 bases between. CDR1 is SEHNR and CDR2 is FQNEAQ in the germline V gene (reference sequence). This CDR3 spans 12 amino acids. CDR3 DNA: TGTGCCAGCAGCTTAAACTTCTACGAGCAGTACTTC. This sequence encodes CASSLNFYEQYF.

V gene TRBV9 combines with J gene TRBJ1-5; D is ambiguous. The CDR3 has 16 residues. Germline assignment: CDR1 SGDLS and CDR2 YYNGEE. V lost 4 bases and J lost 0, with 14 bases in between. The chain's CDR3 is CASSPETGDSNQPQHF. As DNA, the CDR3 is TGTGCCAGCAGCCCGGAGACCGGAGATAGCAATCAGCCCCAGCATTTT.

CDR3 DNA: TGTGCCAGCAGCGAAACGGGACTACCCACAGATACGCAGTATTTT. It codes for CASSETGLPTDTQYF. The chain links TRBV7-2 to TRBJ2-3; 7 bases map to TRBD2. The CDR3 loop spans 15 amino acids. J gave up 2 bases and V 5 bases, and 7 bases lay outside the gene matches. The germline V gene has CDR1 SGHTA and CDR2 FQGNSA. The full variable domain, completed using reference TRBV7-2 and TRBJ2-3, is GAGVSQSPSNKVTEKGKDVELRCDPISGHTALYWYRQSLGQGLEFLIYFQGNSAPDKSGLPSDRFSAERTGGSVSTLTIQRTQQEDSAVYLCASSETGLPTDTQYFGPGTRLTVL.

The chain employs TRBV7-2 and TRBJ2-1; D is possibly TRBD2 (5 bases). Looked up from germline, CDR1 is SGHTA and CDR2 is FQGNSA. V lost 5 bases and J lost 8, with 13 bases in between. This CDR3 contains 13 residues. CDR3 bases: TGTGCCAGCAGCCGGACTGCCCCTCATGAGCAGTTCTTC. Translated: CASSRTAPHEQFF.

The chain links TRBV5-4 to TRBJ1-5; D unresolved. This CDR3 has 15 residues. The V end was cut by 0 bases, the J end by 1 base, with 8 bases between. The germline gives CDR1 SGHNT, CDR2 YYREEE (reference sequence). For the CDR3, the DNA is TGTGCCAGCAGCTTGGCCCCCGGGAGCAATCAGCCCCAGCATTTT. Translating gives CASSLAPGSNQPQHF.

This rearrangement joins TRBV7-9 to TRBJ2-1, with D hard to call. Germline CDR1 and CDR2: SEHNR and FQNEAQ (reference sequence). Trimming cost V 7 bases and J 0 bases, with 4 bases left between them. This CDR3 comprises 12 residues. The CDR3 region has the DNA TGTGCCAGCACCAACTCCTACAATGAGCAGTTCTTC. This codes for CASTNSYNEQFF.

This clone came up once. The CDR3: CASSFQWRGGQGYEQYF. DNA for the CDR3: TGTGCCAGTAGTTTTCAATGGAGAGGGGGACAGGGGTACGAGCAGTACTTC. The genes are TRBV19 and TRBJ2-7; TRBD1 matches at 10 bases. The CDR3 extends over 17 amino acids. CDR1 is LNHDA and CDR2 is SQIVND in the germline V gene (reference sequence). V lost 5 bases to trimming and J lost 4 bases; unmatched junction nucleotides: 14.

The J gene is TRBJ2-3, the V gene TRBV5-4, with 7 bases lining up with TRBD1. V shed 5 bases and J 1 base; nucleotides not matched to a gene: 4. The germline V gene encodes CDR1 SGHNT and CDR2 YYREEE (reference sequence). The CDR3 totals 14 residues. CDR3 protein: CASRWDRRTDTQYF. As DNA, the CDR3 is TGTGCCAGCAGGTGGGACAGACGCACAGATACGCAGTATTTT.

V is TRBV5-1 and J is TRBJ2-2; D might be TRBD2 (5 bases). V was shortened by 0 bases and J by 9 bases, with 21 bases between the two germline ends. This CDR3 is 17 amino acids long. The germline CDR1 and CDR2 sequences are SGHRS and YFSETQ. The CDR3 spells CASSLGGLAGQYWELFF. The CDR3, as DNA: TGCGCCAGCAGCTTGGGAGGGCTAGCAGGTCAATACTGGGAGCTGTTTTTT.

This chain connects TRBV10-3 to TRBJ2-1; TRBD2 might be the D (7 bases). CDR1 is ENHRY, CDR2 SYGVKD, per germline. The CDR3 runs to 14 residues. Deletions cut 0 bases from V and 11 bases from J, with 14 bases between. The CDR3 loop reads CAISESGEGVQQFF. The CDR3 DNA reads TGTGCCATCAGTGAGTCGGGGGAGGGGGTCCAGCAGTTCTTC.

The rearrangement joins TRBV6-1 to TRBJ2-2; tentative D call: TRBD2 (6 bases). The CDR3 is made up of 15 amino acids. Germline CDR1 is MNHNS and CDR2 is SASEGT. V lost 4 bases and J 5 bases, leaving 14 bases between the germline ends. Here the CDR3 reads CASSVGGAPTGELFF. The CDR3 DNA reads TGTGCCAGCAGTGTGGGGGGAGCCCCTACCGGGGAGCTGTTTTTT.

The gene calls are TRBV10-3 and TRBJ1-2; tentatively, D is TRBD1 (6 bases). The CDR3 length is 16 residues. From germline, CDR1 is ENHRY and CDR2 SYGVKD. V dropped 5 bases and J dropped 5 bases, with 21 bases sitting between them. The CDR3 coding sequence is TGTGCCATCAGTCCCAGTGGGGGGGCGCGTGGGTATGGCTACACCTTC. Its translation is CAISPSGGARGYGYTF.

The chain links TRBV7-9 to TRBJ2-3, with TRBD2 matching 10 bases. The CDR3 is made up of 16 amino acids. After removal of 4 bases from V and 5 bases from J, the junction contained 9 bases not matched to a gene. CDR1 and CDR2 from the germline V gene are SEHNR and FQNEAQ (reference sequence). The chain's CDR3 is CASSSEAGGPGDTQYF. For the CDR3, the DNA is TGTGCCAGCAGCTCGGAAGCGGGAGGGCCAGGAGATACGCAGTATTTT.

J is TRBJ1-5 and V is TRBV10-3; maybe TRBD1 (5 bases). Germline CDR1 and CDR2: ENHRY and SYGVKD. Trimming stripped 0 bases from V and 2 bases from J, with 11 bases between. This CDR3 is built from 16 residues. This CDR3 reads CAISESRGVGNQPQHF. DNA for the CDR3: TGTGCCATCAGTGAGTCGCGGGGCGTAGGCAATCAGCCCCAGCATTTT.

The rearrangement joins TRBV7-3 to TRBJ1-1; a weak D match, TRBD1 (5 bases). Germline CDR1 and CDR2: SGHTA and FQGTGA. CDR3 length: 14 residues. Trimming took 5 bases from V and 5 from J, leaving 15 bases between them. CDR3 protein: CASSLHPGGTEAFF. The CDR3 DNA is TGTGCCAGCAGCCTGCATCCCGGGGGGACTGAAGCTTTCTTT. The full variable domain, rest sourced from reference TRBV7-3 and TRBJ1-1, is GAGVSQTPSNKVTEKGKYVELRCDPISGHTALYWYRQSLGQGPEFLIYFQGTGAADDSGLPNDRFFAVRPEGSVSTLKIQRTERGDSAVYLCASSLHPGGTEAFFGQGTRLTVV.

The chain has TRBV7-3 and TRBJ2-1; D possibly corresponds to TRBD2 (6 bases). The CDR3 consists of 15 residues. Trimming left V 1 base short and J 6 bases short, with 13 bases between. The germline CDR1 and CDR2 sequences are SGHTA and FQGTGA. The CDR3 coding sequence is TGTGCCAGCAGCTTAAGGCACGGGAGAGGCAATGAGCAGTTCTTC. Its translation is CASSLRHGRGNEQFF. Drawing the rest from reference TRBV7-3 and TRBJ2-1, the complete variable domain is GAGVSQTPSNKVTEKGKYVELRCDPISGHTALYWYRQSLGQGPEFLIYFQGTGAADDSGLPNDRFFAVRPEGSVSTLKIQRTERGDSAVYLCASSLRHGRGNEQFFGPGTRLTVL.

A note on this clone: Compared with germline, one end of the junction differs, possibly owing to a read error. The V and J genes are TRBV7-9 and TRBJ2-7; D is perhaps TRBD2 (5 bases). The CDR3 consists of 14 residues. Per germline, CDR1 SEHNR and CDR2 FQNEAQ (reference sequence). This CDR3 is CSSSLAMGVYEQYF. CDR3 nucleotides: TGTTCCAGCAGCTTAGCGATGGGAGTCTACGAGCAGTACTTC.

The chain employs TRBV5-1 and TRBJ1-1; D is possibly TRBD1 (6 bases). Trimming pared 9 bases from V and 3 bases from J, leaving 12 bases between. This CDR3 comprises 12 residues. Per the germline V gene, CDR1 is SGHRS and CDR2 is YFSETQ. The CDR3 DNA reads TGCGCCACCGGGACATCCGACACTGAAGCTTTCTTT. Translated: CATGTSDTEAFF. Full variable domain (remainder filled in from reference TRBV5-1 and TRBJ1-1): KAGVTQTPRYLIKTRGQQVTLSCSPISGHRSVSWYQQTPGQGLQFLFEYFSETQRNKGNFPGRFSGRQFSNSRSEMNVSTLELGDSALYLCATGTSDTEAFFGQGTRLTVV.